This T cell receptor (beta chain) was sequenced in a study of CDR3 diversity in severe acne. TCRdb reanalysed the PCR reads using MiXCR and keeps one entry per CDR3 protein. The repertoire holds 85,000 to 120,000 distinct CDR3 sequences, with roughly 51% as singletons. This clonotype was detected ten times or more. Sequenced material: blood. This TCR was recovered from a male donor with acne.

CDR3 nucleotide sequence: TGTGCCAGCAGCCTCAGGGCGTCCTGGCAGCCCCAGCATTTT. Its translation: CASSLRASWQPQHF. The genes are TRBV6-5 and TRBJ1-5; possible D gene TRBD1, 5 bases. The ends were cut back, 6 bases at V and 7 bases at J, with 16 bases in the middle. Germline assignment: CDR1 MNHEY and CDR2 SVGAGI. The CDR3 runs 14 residues.